The T cell receptor (beta chain) described here comes from a study of blood T cell repertoires in COVID-19. In the study overall: Collection of acute and convalescent COVID-19 samples took place in the United States, Italy and Spain. The cDNA or gDNA used as material had been derived from T cells, B-cell-depleted T cells, or PBMCs.

Under the authors' procedure: The authors estimated nucleated cell counts from reference gene primer amplification. Sequencing used immunoSEQ multiplex PCR; TCRdb keeps in-frame clones, though not all of them. V, J and clone size are taken as reported in that table, and D and trimming were inferred from the DNA itself. The sample contains approximately 170,000 clones, 83% of which appear only once. V lost 7 bases and J lost 1; bases outside the gene matches: 4. The CDR3 length is 14 residues. Germline lookup yields CDR1 SGHRS and CDR2 YFSETQ. This clonotype was obtained from a woman aged 80 or over with acute or convalescent COVID-19. Sequencing was performed on peripheral blood. The chain is built from TRBV5-1 and TRBJ2-4, with 8 bases identical to TRBD2. The CDR3 DNA sequence: TGCGCCAGCCGGGAGGGGGAGGCCAAAAACATTCAGTACTTC. As protein: CASREGEAKNIQYF.